Each of the 21 T cell receptor beta chains below was sequenced from the same sample in a study of chemoradiotherapy in HPV16-positive cancers. Produced via immunoSEQ multiplex PCR; TCRdb's table is partial and in-frame only. The table lists 30,000 to 40,000 clones, about four fifths of them singletons. The sample here was blood, taken from a patient who underwent chemoradiotherapy. These receptors came from a human donor with HPV-associated anogenital cancer.

This clone has just one count. The rearrangement links TRBV5-1 to TRBJ1-1; the D is unclear. The germline V and J ends were trimmed by 0 bases and 1 base, with 13 bases remaining between them. Germline V lookup: CDR1 SGHRS, CDR2 YFSETQ. The CDR3 consists of 16 residues. The CDR3 coding sequence is TGCGCCAGCAGCTTGGCCTTGGCGGGGAGGAACACTGAAGCTTTCTTT. Translation: CASSLALAGRNTEAFF.

The chain recombines TRBV6-1 with TRBJ2-5; D might be TRBD2 (6 bases). The length of the CDR3 is 16 residues. CDR1 and CDR2 from the germline V gene are MNHNS and SASEGT. Deletions cut 4 bases from V and 2 bases from J, with 17 bases between. CDR3 loop: CASSALGTYSQETQYF. In nucleotides, the CDR3 is TGTGCCAGCAGTGCTCTAGGGACTTACTCTCAAGAGACCCAGTACTTC.

This chain links TRBV27 with TRBJ2-7; TRBD2 matches 8 bases. Looked up from germline, CDR1 is MNHEY and CDR2 is SMNVEV (reference sequence). J lost 3 bases, V lost 5 bases, and 6 bases had no gene match. This CDR3 has 14 residues. CDR3 in amino acids: CASSPRGAGYEQYF. CDR3 nucleotide sequence: TGTGCCAGCAGTCCGCGGGGGGCCGGCTACGAGCAGTACTTC.

This clone appeared a few times. The chain has TRBV7-2 and TRBJ2-3; D unclear. The CDR3 consists of 15 residues. The germline V and J ends were trimmed by 5 bases and 2 bases, with 14 bases remaining between them. Germline values: CDR1 SGHTA, CDR2 FQGNSA. CDR3 sequence (DNA): TGTGCCAGCAGCCCGACCAGACACCTCACAGATACGCAGTATTTT. Protein sequence: CASSPTRHLTDTQYF.

The CDR3 DNA reads as TGTGCCAGCAGCATACTAGCGGGGGGGACGAACACCGGGGAGCTGTTTTTT. Its protein product is CASSILAGGTNTGELFF. This chain connects TRBV27 to TRBJ2-2; 13 nucleotides agree with TRBD2. Unmatched junction bases numbered 4, after V lost 6 bases and J lost 0 bases. The CDR3 spans 17 residues. Germline CDR1 reads MNHEY; CDR2 reads SMNVEV (reference sequence).

The rearrangement joins TRBV7-3 to TRBJ2-2; a possible D gene is TRBD1 (5 bases). Germline-derived CDR1 and CDR2 are SGHTA and FQGTGA. Trimming pared 11 bases from V and 2 bases from J, leaving 27 bases between. The CDR3 length is 18 residues. The CDR3 DNA reads TGTGCCTCCTCAGGGCCAGGGCTGGTCGAAGGAAACACCGGGGAGCTGTTTTTT. Protein sequence: CASSGPGLVEGNTGELFF.

The chain recombines TRBV19 with TRBJ2-1; D is tentatively TRBD1 or TRBD2 (6 bases each). Germline V gene lookup returns CDR1 LNHDA and CDR2 SQIVND (reference sequence). This CDR3 contains 14 residues. V lost 5 bases and J lost 6, with 14 bases in between. CDR3 sequence: CASSARGGSNEQFF. CDR3 in DNA: TGTGCCAGTAGTGCGCGAGGGGGGTCCAATGAGCAGTTCTTC.

V usage is TRBV7-9 and J usage is TRBJ2-1; 8 nucleotides match TRBD1. Germline CDR1 is SEHNR and CDR2 is FQNEAQ (reference sequence). This CDR3 contains 13 residues. V lost 3 bases to trimming and J lost 6 bases; unmatched junction nucleotides: 1. The chain's CDR3 is CASSFGTGNEQFF. The CDR3 coding sequence is TGTGCCAGCAGCTTTGGGACAGGCAATGAGCAGTTCTTC.

V usage is TRBV7-3 and J usage is TRBJ1-3, with 7 bases matching TRBD1. V dropped 0 bases and J dropped 4; count of bases not matched to a gene: 3. CDR3 length equals 15 residues. From germline, CDR1 is SGHTA and CDR2 FQGTGA. The CDR3 loop reads CASSLTEGGGNTIYF. CDR3 nucleotides: TGTGCCAGCAGCTTAACGGAAGGGGGCGGAAACACCATATATTTT.

In its sample, this clone was seen once. The genes are TRBV12-5 and TRBJ2-5; TRBD2 might be the D (7 bases). V lost 2 bases and J lost 3, with 10 bases in between. The V gene's germline CDR1 is LGHNT and CDR2 FRNRAP. The CDR3 sequence is 14 residues long. The CDR3 coding sequence is TGTGCTAGTGGTTTGTGGGGGGGCAAAGAGACCCAGTACTTC. It specifies CASGLWGGKETQYF.

V and J are TRBV29-1 and TRBJ1-2; 7 bases fit TRBD1. This CDR3 region has 13 residues. The junction had 13 bases not matched to a gene; V was cut back by 7 bases and J by 8 bases. Germline assignment: CDR1 SQVTM and CDR2 ANQGSEA. The CDR3 loop reads CSAQGTAAKGYTF. For the CDR3, the DNA is TGCAGCGCCCAAGGGACAGCCGCGAAGGGCTACACCTTC. Full variable domain (rest looked up from reference TRBV29-1 and TRBJ1-2): SAVISQKPSRDICQRGTSLTIQCQVDSQVTMMFWYRQQPGQSLTLIATANQGSEATYESGFVIDKFPISRPNLTFSTLTVSNMSPEDSSIYLCSAQGTAAKGYTFGSGTRLTVV.

V usage is TRBV10-2 and J usage is TRBJ1-1, with D tentatively TRBD1 (5 bases). V was pared by 3 bases and J by 3 bases, with 8 bases between. CDR1 and CDR2 from the germline V gene are WSHSY and SAAADI. The CDR3 has 13 residues. In DNA form, the CDR3 reads TGCGCCAGCAGTGAACCGGGACACACTGAAGCTTTCTTT. This sequence encodes CASSEPGHTEAFF.

This chain joins TRBV7-3 and TRBJ1-4, with D possibly TRBD1 on 5 matching bases. Between the trimmed V and J ends, which lost 4 bases and 3 bases, there was a span of 12 bases. The CDR3 totals 15 residues. CDR1 and CDR2 (germline): SGHTA, FQGTGA. CDR3 sequence reads: CASSSRQGPNEKLFF. Here the CDR3 DNA reads TGTGCCAGCAGCTCCCGGCAGGGCCCTAATGAAAAACTGTTTTTT.

Worth noting for this clone: An end of the junction differs from the germline gene, which may be a read error. This chain joins TRBV19 and TRBJ1-5, with 8 bases that match TRBD1. The CDR3 runs to 14 residues. The germline V gene encodes CDR1 LNHDA and CDR2 SQIVND (reference sequence). The CDR3 spells CASSIPGGKQPQHF. For the CDR3, the DNA is TGTGCCAGTAGTATTCCAGGGGGCAAACAGCCCCAGCATTTT.

This chain links TRBV7-8 with TRBJ2-3; TRBD2 agrees at 8 bases. V dropped 7 bases and J dropped 5; count of bases not matched to a gene: 8. The CDR3 spans 14 residues. Germline V gene lookup returns CDR1 SGHVS and CDR2 FQNEAQ. CDR3 residues: CASKRGGGIDTQYF. CDR3 coding DNA: TGTGCCAGCAAACGGGGGGGAGGTATAGATACGCAGTATTTT.

For the CDR3, the DNA is TGTGCCAGCAGCTTGGAACGGGGGGGCGGTGGCGAGCAGTACTTC. Translation: CASSLERGGGGEQYF. J is TRBJ2-7 and V is TRBV7-2, with 8 bases identical to TRBD2. Trimming took 3 bases from V and 6 from J; bases not matched to a gene: 10. Per the germline V gene, CDR1 is SGHTA and CDR2 is FQGNSA. This CDR3 comprises 15 residues.

V gene TRBV7-2 combines with J gene TRBJ1-3; 7 nucleotides agree with TRBD1. The CDR3 loop spans 13 amino acids. J lost 4 bases, V lost 4 bases, and 1 base had no gene match. In germline, CDR1 is SGHTA, CDR2 FQGNSA. The CDR3 reads CASSSGQGNTIYF. DNA of the CDR3: TGTGCCAGCAGCTCGGGACAGGGAAACACCATATATTTT.

The chain carries TRBV30 and TRBJ1-5; D might be TRBD1 (5 bases). The CDR3 length is 14 residues. V was shortened by 0 bases and J by 7 bases, with 13 bases between the two germline ends. Germline loops: CDR1 GTSNPN, CDR2 SVGIG (reference sequence). The CDR3 DNA reads TGTGCCTGGAGTGTCGGGTCAGGGAACCAGCCCCAGCATTTT. Translating it yields CAWSVGSGNQPQHF.

The gene calls are TRBV2 and TRBJ2-7, with no clear D. The germline V gene has CDR1 SNHLY and CDR2 FYNNEI. This CDR3 region has 11 residues. V shed 2 bases and J shed 5 bases, with 4 bases lying between them. The CDR3 region has the DNA TGTGCCAGCAGTGAACGGCACGAGCAGTACTTC. This translates into CASSERHEQYF.

The chain employs TRBV5-5 and TRBJ2-7; D gene ambiguous. V was clipped by 1 base and J by 1 base, with 6 bases between them. The CDR3 runs to 13 residues. Looked up from germline, CDR1 is SGHKS and CDR2 is YYEKEE (reference sequence). CDR3 amino acids: CASSLFVSYEQYF. The DNA of the CDR3 is TGTGCCAGCAGCTTGTTCGTATCCTACGAGCAGTACTTC. Variable domain in full (rest from reference TRBV5-5 and TRBJ2-7): DAGVTQSPTHLIKTRGQQVTLRCSPISGHKSVSWYQQVLGQGPQFIFQYYEKEERGRGNFPDRFSARQFPNYSSELNVNALLLGDSALYLCASSLFVSYEQYFGPGTRLTVT.

A single count supports this clone. This chain links TRBV29-1 with TRBJ2-7; D may correspond to TRBD1 or TRBD2 (5 bases each). V lost 3 bases and J 2 bases, leaving 11 bases between the germline ends. The CDR3 runs 13 residues. CDR1 is SQVTM and CDR2 is ANQGSEA in the germline V gene. Written as DNA, the CDR3 is TGCAGCGTTGAGGGCTGGGGGACCTACGAGCAGTACTTC. It yields the protein CSVEGWGTYEQYF.